This T cell receptor (beta chain) was found in a study of Graves' ophthalmopathy and Graves' hyperthyroidism. RNA transcripts yielded amplified TCR beta CDR3 regions. Second-round multiplex PCR came after first-round RT-PCR with HTBI primers. TCRdb re-derived calls from the multiplex PCR reads in MiXCR, one entry per CDR3 protein. The table records 150,000 to 200,000 distinct CDR3 sequences, approximately 40% of them present only once. Study-wide points: This model predicted ophthalmopathy progression (sensitivity around 71%, specificity 72.22%).

Between the trimmed V and J ends, which lost 10 bases and 1 base, there was a span of 17 bases. Germline V gene data show CDR1 as ENHRY and CDR2 as SYGVKD. The CDR3 extends over 14 amino acids. This clonotype was detected many times. Its antigen is as yet unknown. Sequencing was done on a sample of peripheral blood. The chain uses TRBV10-3 and TRBJ2-7; D perhaps matches TRBD1 (5 bases). This TCR was sampled from a young man with Graves' ophthalmopathy. CDR3 DNA: TGTGCCACTTCCCCACAGGAACTGTCCTACGAGCAGTACTTC. This sequence encodes CATSPQELSYEQYF.